The T cell receptor (beta chain) under discussion was sequenced for a study of T cells in narcolepsy. The overall study: Enrolled donors included narcolepsy type 1 or type 2 patients and healthy controls.

As regards this clone: Its antigen remains unidentified.

Study results and limitations: Autoreactive clonotypes reportedly recurred in blood of same and different patients, not controls. Comparing one patient's CSF and blood CD4+ clonotypes highlighted HCRT- and TRIB2-specific autoreactive clonotypes. In some patient and control memory CD4+ samples, autoreactive clones were absent.

Sequencing was performed with immunoSEQ multiplex PCR; in TCRdb, only in-frame clones are kept and a portion is missing. The data show about 27,000 clones, with about nine tenths seen just once and 1.1% held by the top ten. Germline CDR1 and CDR2: LNHDA and SQIVND (reference sequence). This CDR3 has 14 residues. V dropped 2 bases and J dropped 8 bases, with 10 bases sitting between them. This rearrangement joins TRBV19 to TRBJ1-6; no clear D gene. This clonotype was obtained from a human donor with narcolepsy. The material sequenced was CD45RA- memory CD4+ T cells from PBMCs. The DNA for the CDR3 is TGTGCCAGTAGTATAACACCCTCAGATTCACCCCTCCACTTT. This encodes CASSITPSDSPLHF.